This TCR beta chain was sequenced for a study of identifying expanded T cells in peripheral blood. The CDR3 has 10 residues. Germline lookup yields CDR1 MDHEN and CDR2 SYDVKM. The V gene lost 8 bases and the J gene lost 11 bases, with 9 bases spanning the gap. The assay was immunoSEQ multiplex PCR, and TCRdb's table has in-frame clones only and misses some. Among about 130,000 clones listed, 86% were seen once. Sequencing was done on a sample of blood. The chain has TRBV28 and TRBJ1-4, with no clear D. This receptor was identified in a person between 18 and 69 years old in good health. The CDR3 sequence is CASRRGKLFF. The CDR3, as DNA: TGTGCCAGCCGGCGTGGGAAACTGTTTTTT.